A selection of T cell receptor beta chains follows, all from one sample in a study of T-cell memory formation after mild COVID-19. TCRdb processed the 5' RACE reads anew with MiXCR; each CDR3 protein has one entry. The table has fewer than 350,000 distinct CDR3 sequences, roughly 8.2% seen once. The sample comprised PBMCs or a T cell subset sorted from them (not recorded which). These receptor sequences come from a man aged 18 to 29 who had mild COVID-19 (a few samples of this study predate the infection). Cell type and time point are not known. The CDR3 runs from the conserved cysteine through the conserved F or W. Fields, in order: CDR3 protein, CDR3 DNA, D gene, V gene, J gene, clone size. D genes are given only for firm matches. Size tells how often a clone was seen (once, few, many) or the class of an expanded clone, and some rows leave it out.

CDR3aa: CASSRQENYGYTF
CDR3nt: TGTGCCAGCAGCCGCCAGGAGAACTATGGCTACACCTTC
d_gene: -
v_gene: TRBV6-5
j_gene: TRBJ1-2
abundance: few

CDR3aa: CASSYTGLENTGELFF
CDR3nt: TGTGCCAGCAGTTATACAGGACTAGAGAACACCGGGGAGCTGTTTTTT
d_gene: TRBD2
v_gene: TRBV6-6
j_gene: TRBJ2-2
abundance: many

CDR3aa: CASSQTGTGWTDNEQFF
CDR3nt: TGTGCCAGCTCACAAACCGGGACAGGGTGGACTGACAATGAGCAGTTCTTC
d_gene: TRBD1
v_gene: TRBV18
j_gene: TRBJ2-1
abundance: -

CDR3aa: CSARDSQGSGNTIYF
CDR3nt: TGCAGTGCTAGAGATTCACAGGGTTCAGGAAACACCATATATTTT
d_gene: -
v_gene: TRBV20-1
j_gene: TRBJ1-3
abundance: many

CDR3aa: CASSPRDVRLSPLHF
CDR3nt: TGTGCCAGCAGCCCCCGAGATGTCAGGCTCTCACCCCTCCACTTT
d_gene: -
v_gene: TRBV11-1
j_gene: TRBJ1-6
abundance: -

CDR3aa: CASSTRLGQEQFF
CDR3nt: TGTGCCAGCAGCACCCGATTGGGACAGGAGCAGTTCTTC
d_gene: TRBD1
v_gene: TRBV7-8
j_gene: TRBJ2-1
abundance: many

CDR3aa: CASSLSGTSGSGQETQYF
CDR3nt: TGCGCCAGCAGCCTCTCCGGGACTAGCGGGAGCGGTCAAGAGACCCAGTACTTC
d_gene: TRBD2
v_gene: TRBV5-1
j_gene: TRBJ2-5
abundance: -

CDR3aa: CASSPTLQGYGYTF
CDR3nt: TGTGCCAGCAGTCCGACACTACAGGGCTATGGCTACACCTTC
d_gene: -
v_gene: TRBV12-3/TRBV12-4
j_gene: TRBJ1-2
abundance: -

CDR3aa: CASSLGGKTQYF
CDR3nt: TGTGCCAGCAGCTTAGGAGGAAAGACCCAGTACTTC
d_gene: -
v_gene: TRBV7-6
j_gene: TRBJ2-5
abundance: many

CDR3aa: CASSLAVHSTDTQYF
CDR3nt: TGTGCCAGCAGTTTAGCGGTACATAGCACAGATACGCAGTATTTT
d_gene: -
v_gene: TRBV12-3/TRBV12-4
j_gene: TRBJ2-3
abundance: many

CDR3aa: CASSQTDTQYF
CDR3nt: TGCGCCAGCAGCCAAACAGATACGCAGTATTTT
d_gene: -
v_gene: TRBV4-3
j_gene: TRBJ2-3
abundance: many

CDR3aa: CSAPGLSDEQYF
CDR3nt: TGCAGTGCTCCCGGACTCTCCGACGAGCAGTACTTC
d_gene: -
v_gene: TRBV20-1
j_gene: TRBJ2-7
abundance: few

CDR3aa: CASSRGSVGLREQYF
CDR3nt: TGTGCCAGCAGCCGGGGCAGCGTGGGCCTTAGGGAGCAGTACTTC
d_gene: -
v_gene: TRBV5-4
j_gene: TRBJ2-7
abundance: -

CDR3aa: CASSPRDRATTDTQYF
CDR3nt: TGTGCCAGCAGTCCTAGGGACAGGGCGACTACAGATACGCAGTATTTT
d_gene: TRBD1
v_gene: TRBV12-3/TRBV12-4
j_gene: TRBJ2-3
abundance: many

CDR3aa: CASSPELGQGAFPQLYEQYF
CDR3nt: TGTGCCAGCTCACCAGAGCTGGGACAGGGAGCCTTTCCCCAACTCTACGAGCAGTACTTC
d_gene: TRBD1
v_gene: TRBV18
j_gene: TRBJ2-7
abundance: -

CDR3aa: CASSLEVGAVNTGELFF
CDR3nt: TGTGCCAGCAGCTTAGAAGTGGGGGCGGTGAACACCGGGGAGCTGTTTTTT
d_gene: -
v_gene: TRBV7-6
j_gene: TRBJ2-2
abundance: few

CDR3aa: CASWSGYGYTF
CDR3nt: TGTGCCAGCTGGTCAGGGTACGGCTACACCTTC
d_gene: -
v_gene: TRBV12-3/TRBV12-4
j_gene: TRBJ1-2
abundance: few

CDR3aa: CSARDNLNEKLFF
CDR3nt: TGCAGTGCCCGGGACAACCTTAATGAAAAACTGTTTTTT
d_gene: -
v_gene: TRBV20-1
j_gene: TRBJ1-4
abundance: -

CDR3aa: CASSPSSQRTYNEQFF
CDR3nt: TGTGCCAGCTCACCGTCTAGCCAGCGGACCTACAATGAGCAGTTCTTC
d_gene: -
v_gene: TRBV18
j_gene: TRBJ2-1
abundance: few

CDR3aa: CASSPTLSDTQYF
CDR3nt: TGTGCCAGCAGCCCCACCCTTTCGGATACGCAGTATTTT
d_gene: -
v_gene: TRBV4-2
j_gene: TRBJ2-3
abundance: -

CDR3aa: CSVALFLGQGVSHTGELFF
CDR3nt: TGCAGCGTTGCGCTATTTCTAGGACAGGGGGTTTCTCACACCGGGGAGCTGTTTTTT
d_gene: TRBD1
v_gene: TRBV29-1
j_gene: TRBJ2-2
abundance: -

CDR3aa: CASSVGGGSGNTIYF
CDR3nt: TGCGCCAGCTCGGTGGGAGGCGGCTCTGGAAACACCATATATTTT
d_gene: -
v_gene: TRBV5-1
j_gene: TRBJ1-3
abundance: -

CDR3aa: CASSQVGTSSSYNEQFF
CDR3nt: TGCGCCAGCAGCCAAGTTGGGACTTCGAGCTCCTACAATGAGCAGTTCTTC
d_gene: -
v_gene: TRBV4-3
j_gene: TRBJ2-1
abundance: few

CDR3aa: CASSSPIQMISGNTIYF
CDR3nt: TGTGCCAGCAGCTCGCCGATCCAGATGATTTCTGGAAACACCATATATTTT
d_gene: -
v_gene: TRBV11-2
j_gene: TRBJ1-3
abundance: -

CDR3aa: CASSSWTGRPSYNEQFF
CDR3nt: TGTGCCAGCAGCTCGTGGACTGGTCGCCCGTCCTACAATGAGCAGTTCTTC
d_gene: -
v_gene: TRBV7-9
j_gene: TRBJ2-1
abundance: -

CDR3aa: CASSEGRLRDSSYEQYF
CDR3nt: TGCGCCAGCAGTGAGGGCAGACTCCGGGACAGCTCCTACGAGCAGTACTTC
d_gene: TRBD1
v_gene: TRBV10-1
j_gene: TRBJ2-7
abundance: few

CDR3aa: CASSLVQGLQSPLHF
CDR3nt: TGTGCCAGCAGCTTAGTACAGGGTCTACAGTCACCCCTCCACTTT
d_gene: -
v_gene: TRBV7-2
j_gene: TRBJ1-6
abundance: few

CDR3aa: CASSPGGANEQFF
CDR3nt: TGTGCCAGCAGCCCGGGAGGGGCCAATGAGCAGTTCTTC
d_gene: TRBD2
v_gene: TRBV3-1
j_gene: TRBJ2-1
abundance: -

CDR3aa: CASSLGGNGETQYF
CDR3nt: TGCGCCAGCAGCTTGGGGGGCAATGGGGAGACCCAGTACTTC
d_gene: -
v_gene: TRBV5-1
j_gene: TRBJ2-5
abundance: -

CDR3aa: CASRQGALTDTQYF
CDR3nt: TGCGCCAGCCGGCAGGGGGCTCTCACAGATACGCAGTATTTT
d_gene: TRBD1
v_gene: TRBV4-1
j_gene: TRBJ2-3
abundance: -

CDR3aa: CASSHGQGAYEQFF
CDR3nt: TGCGCCAGCAGCCACGGACAGGGGGCCTATGAGCAGTTCTTC
d_gene: TRBD1
v_gene: TRBV5-1
j_gene: TRBJ2-1
abundance: -

CDR3aa: CSARVPGASYGYTF
CDR3nt: TGCAGTGCTAGAGTCCCAGGGGCCTCCTATGGCTACACCTTC
d_gene: -
v_gene: TRBV20-1
j_gene: TRBJ1-2
abundance: many

CDR3aa: CAISAGGQNLKRDYEQYF
CDR3nt: TGTGCCATCAGTGCCGGGGGACAGAACCTAAAGAGAGACTACGAGCAGTACTTC
d_gene: -
v_gene: TRBV10-3
j_gene: TRBJ2-7
abundance: few

CDR3aa: CATWDRQRGDTQYF
CDR3nt: TGTGCCACCTGGGACCGGCAACGGGGAGATACGCAGTATTTT
d_gene: -
v_gene: TRBV6-1
j_gene: TRBJ2-3
abundance: few

CDR3aa: CATRRDGNYEQYF
CDR3nt: TGTGCCACCAGACGGGACGGCAACTACGAGCAGTACTTC
d_gene: -
v_gene: TRBV15
j_gene: TRBJ2-7
abundance: -

CDR3aa: CASSQGPYTGELFF
CDR3nt: TGTGCCAGCAGCCAAGGCCCCTACACCGGGGAGCTGTTTTTT
d_gene: -
v_gene: TRBV14
j_gene: TRBJ2-2
abundance: few

CDR3aa: CASSYDGGVVKTQYF
CDR3nt: TGTGCCAGCAGTTACGACGGGGGGGTTGTCAAGACCCAGTACTTC
d_gene: TRBD2
v_gene: TRBV6-6
j_gene: TRBJ2-5
abundance: few

CDR3aa: CASSLGGAGGGNIQYF
CDR3nt: TGTGCCAGCAGTTTAGGGGGGGCCGGCGGTGGGAACATTCAGTACTTC
d_gene: -
v_gene: TRBV28
j_gene: TRBJ2-4
abundance: few

CDR3aa: CSVEDPPAGQYF
CDR3nt: TGCAGCGTTGAAGATCCCCCAGCGGGGCAGTACTTC
d_gene: -
v_gene: TRBV29-1
j_gene: TRBJ2-7
abundance: many

CDR3aa: CASSLGARGNEQFF
CDR3nt: TGTGCCAGCAGCTTAGGTGCCAGGGGGAATGAGCAGTTCTTC
d_gene: TRBD1
v_gene: TRBV7-2
j_gene: TRBJ2-1
abundance: few

CDR3aa: CSARGGAGGPRETQYF
CDR3nt: TGCAGTGCTAGAGGAGGGGCGGGGGGGCCGAGAGAGACCCAGTACTTC
d_gene: TRBD2
v_gene: TRBV20-1
j_gene: TRBJ2-5
abundance: -

CDR3aa: CASSFTGTGINTGELFF
CDR3nt: TGTGCCAGCAGTTTTACCGGGACAGGAATTAACACCGGGGAGCTGTTTTTT
d_gene: TRBD1
v_gene: TRBV6-6
j_gene: TRBJ2-2
abundance: -